This T cell receptor beta chain stems from a study of cytomegalovirus exposure and HLA in healthy donors. The PCR contained 60 Vbeta and 13 Jbeta primers. Some clones are missing from TCRdb's copy, which holds only in-frame ones; the method was immunoSEQ multiplex PCR. The sample comprises about 130,000 clones, 78% of which are singletons, and about 1.8% rests with the top ten. Healthy individuals who donated bone marrow served as the donors. V was trimmed by 1 base and J by 5 bases, leaving 11 bases between them. The length of the CDR3 is 14 residues. Per germline, CDR1 LNHDA and CDR2 SQIVND (reference sequence).

This receptor was identified in a woman aged 40 to 50 in good health and CMV-seronegative. The sample consisted of PBMCs. This chain links TRBV19 with TRBJ1-1; the D is unclear. CDR3 sequence (DNA): TGTGCCAGTAGTATAGGGCTAAGAGGGACTGAAGCTTTCTTT. Protein product: CASSIGLRGTEAFF.